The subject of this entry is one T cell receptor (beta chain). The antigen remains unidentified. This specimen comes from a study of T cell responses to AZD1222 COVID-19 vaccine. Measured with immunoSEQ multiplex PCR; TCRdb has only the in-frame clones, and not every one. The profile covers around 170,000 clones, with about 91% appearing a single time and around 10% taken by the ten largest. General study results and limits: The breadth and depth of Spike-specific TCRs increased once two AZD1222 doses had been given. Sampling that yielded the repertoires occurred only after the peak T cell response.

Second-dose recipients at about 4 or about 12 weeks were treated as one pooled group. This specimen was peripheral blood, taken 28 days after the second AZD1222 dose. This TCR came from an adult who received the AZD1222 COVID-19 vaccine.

CDR3 sequence: CASRRGFGEKLFF. CDR3 DNA: TGTGCCAGTAGGAGGGGGTTTGGAGAAAAACTGTTTTTT. The chain has TRBV19 and TRBJ1-4; perhaps TRBD1 as D (6 bases). Looked up from germline, CDR1 is LNHDA and CDR2 is SQIVND (reference sequence). Trimming cost V 6 bases and J 8 bases, with 13 bases left between them. The CDR3 has 13 amino acids.